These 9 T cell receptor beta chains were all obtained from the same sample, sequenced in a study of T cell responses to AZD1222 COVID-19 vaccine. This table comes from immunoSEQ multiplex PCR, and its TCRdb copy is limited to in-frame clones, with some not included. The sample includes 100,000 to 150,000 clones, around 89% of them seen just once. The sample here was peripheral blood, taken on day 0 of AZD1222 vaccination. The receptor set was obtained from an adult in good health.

CDR3 sequence (DNA): TGCGCCAGCAGCTTGGGGCAGGGCGAGTTCTATGGCTACACCTTC. It specifies CASSLGQGEFYGYTF. This sequence joins TRBV5-1 and TRBJ1-2, with D perhaps TRBD1 (5 bases). The CDR3 consists of 15 residues. The germline V and J ends were trimmed by 0 bases and 4 bases, with 13 bases remaining between them. Germline V gives CDR1 SGHRS, CDR2 YFSETQ. The variable domain in full, completed from reference TRBV5-1 and TRBJ1-2, reads KAGVTQTPRYLIKTRGQQVTLSCSPISGHRSVSWYQQTPGQGLQFLFEYFSETQRNKGNFPGRFSGRQFSNSRSEMNVSTLELGDSALYLCASSLGQGEFYGYTFGSGTRLTVV.

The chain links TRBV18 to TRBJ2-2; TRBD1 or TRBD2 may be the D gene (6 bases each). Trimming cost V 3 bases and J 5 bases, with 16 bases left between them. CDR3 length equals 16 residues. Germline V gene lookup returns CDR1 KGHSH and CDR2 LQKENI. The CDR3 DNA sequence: TGTGCCAGCTCACCCGGGGGCAGCGAAAGAACCGGGGAGCTGTTTTTT. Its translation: CASSPGGSERTGELFF.

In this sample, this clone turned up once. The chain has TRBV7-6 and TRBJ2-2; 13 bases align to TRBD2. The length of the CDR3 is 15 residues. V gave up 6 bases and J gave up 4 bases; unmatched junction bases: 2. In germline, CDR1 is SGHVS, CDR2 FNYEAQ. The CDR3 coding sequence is TGTGCCAGCAGACTAGCGGGAGGGATCACCGGGGAGCTGTTTTTT. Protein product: CASRLAGGITGELFF. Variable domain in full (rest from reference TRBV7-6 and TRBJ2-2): GAGVSQSPRYKVTKRGQDVALRCDPISGHVSLYWYRQALGQGPEFLTYFNYEAQQDKSGLPNDRFSAERPEGSISTLTIQRTEQRDSAMYRCASRLAGGITGELFFGEGSRLTVL.

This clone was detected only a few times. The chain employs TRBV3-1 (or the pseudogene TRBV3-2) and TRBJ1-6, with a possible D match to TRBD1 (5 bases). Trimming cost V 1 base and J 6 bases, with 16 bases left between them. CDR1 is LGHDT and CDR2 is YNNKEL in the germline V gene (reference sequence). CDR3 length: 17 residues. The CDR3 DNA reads TGTGCCAGCAGCCAAGTGGGCCGGGACGGCCCTAATTCACCCCTCCACTTT. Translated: CASSQVGRDGPNSPLHF.

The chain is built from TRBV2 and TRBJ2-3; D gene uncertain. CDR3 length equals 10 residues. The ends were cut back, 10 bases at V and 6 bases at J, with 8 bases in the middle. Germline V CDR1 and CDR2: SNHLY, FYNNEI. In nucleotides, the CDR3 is TGTGCCATTATCCCCGATACGCAGTATTTT. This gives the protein CAIIPDTQYF.

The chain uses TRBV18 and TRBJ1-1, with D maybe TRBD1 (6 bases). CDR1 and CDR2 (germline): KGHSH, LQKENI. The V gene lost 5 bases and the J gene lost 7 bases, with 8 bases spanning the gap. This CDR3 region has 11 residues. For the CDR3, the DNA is TGTGCCAGCTCAAACAGGGATGAAGCTTTCTTT. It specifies CASSNRDEAFF.

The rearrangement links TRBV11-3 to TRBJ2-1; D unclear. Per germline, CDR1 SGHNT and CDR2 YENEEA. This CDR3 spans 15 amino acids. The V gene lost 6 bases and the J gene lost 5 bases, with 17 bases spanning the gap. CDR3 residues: CASRPSRDVNNEQFF. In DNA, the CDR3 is TGTGCCAGCAGACCCAGCAGAGATGTAAACAATGAGCAGTTCTTC.

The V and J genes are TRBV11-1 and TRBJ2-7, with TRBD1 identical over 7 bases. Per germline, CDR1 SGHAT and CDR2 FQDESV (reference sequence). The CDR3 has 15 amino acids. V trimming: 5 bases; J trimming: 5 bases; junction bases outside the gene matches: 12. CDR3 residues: CASSLFSGTVDEQYF. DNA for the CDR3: TGTGCCAGCAGCCTGTTTTCCGGGACAGTGGACGAGCAGTACTTC.

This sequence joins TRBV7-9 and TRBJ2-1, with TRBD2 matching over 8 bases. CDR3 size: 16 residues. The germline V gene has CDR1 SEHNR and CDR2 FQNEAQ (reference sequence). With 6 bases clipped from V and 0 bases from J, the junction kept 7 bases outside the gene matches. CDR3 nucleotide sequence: TGTGCCAGCAGTGGTAGCGGGACCCTCTCCTACAATGAGCAGTTCTTC. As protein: CASSGSGTLSYNEQFF.